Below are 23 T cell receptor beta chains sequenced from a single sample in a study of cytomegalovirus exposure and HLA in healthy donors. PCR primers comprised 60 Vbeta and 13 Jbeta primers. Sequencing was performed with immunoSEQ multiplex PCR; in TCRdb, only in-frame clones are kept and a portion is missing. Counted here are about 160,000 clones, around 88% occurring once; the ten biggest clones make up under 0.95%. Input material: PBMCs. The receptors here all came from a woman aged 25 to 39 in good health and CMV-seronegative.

The CDR3 bases are TGTGCCAGCAGTTACTCGGCAGGATCTAACTATGGCTACACCTTC. Translation gives CASSYSAGSNYGYTF. V gene TRBV6-5 combines with J gene TRBJ1-2; unclear D gene. V gave up 0 bases and J gave up 0 bases, with 8 bases separating them. The CDR3 is 15 residues long. CDR1 is MNHEY, CDR2 SVGAGI, per germline.

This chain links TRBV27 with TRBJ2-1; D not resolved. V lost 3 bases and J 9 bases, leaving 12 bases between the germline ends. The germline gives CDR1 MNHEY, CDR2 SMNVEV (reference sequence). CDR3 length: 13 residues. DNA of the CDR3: TGTGCCAGCAGTTTGTTCGCATCGAGTGAGCAGTTCTTC. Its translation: CASSLFASSEQFF.

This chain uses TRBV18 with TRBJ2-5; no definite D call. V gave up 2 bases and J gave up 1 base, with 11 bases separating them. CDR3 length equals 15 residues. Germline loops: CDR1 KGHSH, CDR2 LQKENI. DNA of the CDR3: TGTGCCAGCTCACCAGAGGTCACATTCCAAGAGACCCAGTACTTC. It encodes CASSPEVTFQETQYF.

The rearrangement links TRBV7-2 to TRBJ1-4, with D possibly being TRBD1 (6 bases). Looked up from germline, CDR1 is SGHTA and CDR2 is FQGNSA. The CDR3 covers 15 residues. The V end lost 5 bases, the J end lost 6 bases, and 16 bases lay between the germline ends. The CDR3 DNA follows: TGTGCCAGCAGCACACGACAGGTTACCGATGAAAAACTGTTTTTT. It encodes CASSTRQVTDEKLFF.

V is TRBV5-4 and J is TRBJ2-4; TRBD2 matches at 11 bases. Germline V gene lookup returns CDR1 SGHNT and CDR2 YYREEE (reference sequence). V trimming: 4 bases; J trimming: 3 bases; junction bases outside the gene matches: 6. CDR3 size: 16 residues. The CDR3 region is CASSRSGGASKNIQYF. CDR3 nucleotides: TGTGCCAGCAGCCGTAGCGGGGGGGCTAGCAAAAACATTCAGTACTTC.

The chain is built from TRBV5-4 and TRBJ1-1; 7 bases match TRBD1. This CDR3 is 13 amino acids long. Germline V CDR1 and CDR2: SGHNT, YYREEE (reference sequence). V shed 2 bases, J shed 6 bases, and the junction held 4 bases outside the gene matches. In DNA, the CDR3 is TGTGCCAGCAGCTTTAGGGGGCGCGCTGAAGCTTTCTTT. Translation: CASSFRGRAEAFF.

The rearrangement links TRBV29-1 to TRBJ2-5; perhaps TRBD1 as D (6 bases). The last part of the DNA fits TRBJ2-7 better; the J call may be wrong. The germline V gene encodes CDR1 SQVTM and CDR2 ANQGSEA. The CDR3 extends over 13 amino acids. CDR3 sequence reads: CSVGQGSTYEQYF. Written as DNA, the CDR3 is TGCAGCGTTGGGCAGGGGTCGACCTACGAGCAGTACTTC.

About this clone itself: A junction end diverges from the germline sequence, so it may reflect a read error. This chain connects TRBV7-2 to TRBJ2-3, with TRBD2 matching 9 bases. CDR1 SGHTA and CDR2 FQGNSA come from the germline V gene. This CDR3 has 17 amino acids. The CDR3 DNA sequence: TGTGCCAGCAGCTTAGGAGTCGCCGGGACTAGCAGAGATACGCAGTATTTT. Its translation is CASSLGVAGTSRDTQYF.

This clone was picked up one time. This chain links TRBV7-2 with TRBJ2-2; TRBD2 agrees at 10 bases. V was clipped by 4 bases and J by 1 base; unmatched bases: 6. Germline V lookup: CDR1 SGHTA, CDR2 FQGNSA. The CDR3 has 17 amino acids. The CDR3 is CASSSPGLAMNTGELFF. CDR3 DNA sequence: TGTGCCAGCAGCTCCCCGGGACTAGCGATGAACACCGGGGAGCTGTTTTTT.

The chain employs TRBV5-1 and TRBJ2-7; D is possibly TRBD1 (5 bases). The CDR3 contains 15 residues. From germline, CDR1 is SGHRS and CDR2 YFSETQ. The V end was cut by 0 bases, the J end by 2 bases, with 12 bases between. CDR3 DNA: TGCGCCAGCAGCTTGGACCTAGACAGAGCCTACGAGCAGTACTTC. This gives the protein CASSLDLDRAYEQYF.

The CDR3: CASSSVLAVLTDTQYF. The CDR3 DNA reads TGTGCCAGTAGTTCGGTCCTCGCGGTTCTCACAGATACGCAGTATTTT. The rearrangement joins TRBV19 to TRBJ2-3; D unresolved. The germline CDR1 and CDR2 sequences are LNHDA and SQIVND (reference sequence). The V and J ends lost 5 bases and 2 bases respectively, with 17 bases between them. This CDR3 spans 16 amino acids.

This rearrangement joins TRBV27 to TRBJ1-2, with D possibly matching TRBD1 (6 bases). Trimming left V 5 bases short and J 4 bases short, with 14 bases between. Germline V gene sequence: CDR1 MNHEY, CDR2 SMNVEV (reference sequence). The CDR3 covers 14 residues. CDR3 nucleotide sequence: TGTGCCAGCAGTCTACGGGAACAGGGCTATGGCTACACCTTC. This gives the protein CASSLREQGYGYTF.

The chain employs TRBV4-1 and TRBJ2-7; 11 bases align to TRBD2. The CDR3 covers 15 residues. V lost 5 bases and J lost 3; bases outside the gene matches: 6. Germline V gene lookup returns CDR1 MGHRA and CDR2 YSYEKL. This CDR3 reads CASSDPGLAVYEQYF. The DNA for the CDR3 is TGCGCCAGCAGCGATCCGGGACTAGCGGTCTACGAGCAGTACTTC.

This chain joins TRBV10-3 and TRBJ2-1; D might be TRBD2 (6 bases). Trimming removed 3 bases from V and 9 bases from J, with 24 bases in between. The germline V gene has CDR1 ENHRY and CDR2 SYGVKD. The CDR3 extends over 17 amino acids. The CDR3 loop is CAISEASGGTGTSEQFF. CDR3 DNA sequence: TGTGCCATCAGTGAAGCCTCTGGAGGGACGGGTACCAGTGAGCAGTTCTTC.

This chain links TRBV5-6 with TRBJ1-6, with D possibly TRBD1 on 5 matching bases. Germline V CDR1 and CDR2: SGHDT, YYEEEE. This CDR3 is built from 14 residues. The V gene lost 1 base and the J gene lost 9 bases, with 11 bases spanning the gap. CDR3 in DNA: TGTGCCAGCAGCTTGTTTGCCCAGGGTTCACCCCTCCACTTT. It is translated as CASSLFAQGSPLHF.

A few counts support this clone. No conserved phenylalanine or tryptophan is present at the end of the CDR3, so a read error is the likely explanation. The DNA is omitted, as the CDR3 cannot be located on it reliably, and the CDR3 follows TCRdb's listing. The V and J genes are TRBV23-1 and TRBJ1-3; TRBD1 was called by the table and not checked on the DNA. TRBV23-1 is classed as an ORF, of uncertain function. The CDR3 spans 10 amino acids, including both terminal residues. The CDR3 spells CASSQSEQGI.

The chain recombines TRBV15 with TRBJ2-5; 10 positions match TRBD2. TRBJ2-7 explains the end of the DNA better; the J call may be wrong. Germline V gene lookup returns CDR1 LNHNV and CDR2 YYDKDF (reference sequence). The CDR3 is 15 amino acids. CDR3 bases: TGTGCCACCAGCGCAGGACTAGCGGCGAACTACGAGCAGTACTTC. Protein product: CATSAGLAANYEQYF.

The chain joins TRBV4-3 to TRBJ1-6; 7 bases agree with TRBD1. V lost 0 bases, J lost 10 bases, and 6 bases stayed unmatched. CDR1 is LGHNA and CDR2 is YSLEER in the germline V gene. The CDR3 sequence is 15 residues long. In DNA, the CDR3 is TGCGCCAGCAGCCAAGAACTCCAGGGGGGATCACCCCTCCACTTT. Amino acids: CASSQELQGGSPLHF.

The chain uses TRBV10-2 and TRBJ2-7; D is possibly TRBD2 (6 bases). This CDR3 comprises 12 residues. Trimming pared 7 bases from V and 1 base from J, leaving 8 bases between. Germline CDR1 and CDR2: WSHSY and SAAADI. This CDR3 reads CASTGLSYEQYF. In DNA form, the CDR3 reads TGCGCCAGCACCGGACTATCCTACGAGCAGTACTTC.

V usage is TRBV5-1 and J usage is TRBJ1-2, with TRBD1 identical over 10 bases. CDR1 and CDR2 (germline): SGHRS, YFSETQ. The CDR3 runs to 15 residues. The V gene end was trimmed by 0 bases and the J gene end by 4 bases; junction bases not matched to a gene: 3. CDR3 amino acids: CASSLAGTGVYGYTF. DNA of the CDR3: TGCGCCAGCAGCTTGGCGGGGACAGGGGTCTATGGCTACACCTTC.

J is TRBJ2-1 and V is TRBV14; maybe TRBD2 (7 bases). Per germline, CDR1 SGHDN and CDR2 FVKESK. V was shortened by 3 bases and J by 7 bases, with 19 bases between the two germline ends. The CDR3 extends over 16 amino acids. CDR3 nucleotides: TGTGCCAGCAGCCAGTGGGACGGGGGGCCCAGGAATGAGCAGTTCTTC. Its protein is CASSQWDGGPRNEQFF.

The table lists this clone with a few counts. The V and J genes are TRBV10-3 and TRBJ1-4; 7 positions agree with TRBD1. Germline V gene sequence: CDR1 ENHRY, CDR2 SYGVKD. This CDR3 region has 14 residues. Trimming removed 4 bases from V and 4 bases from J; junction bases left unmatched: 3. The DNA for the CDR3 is TGTGCCATCAGTGGACAGGGAGGTAATGAAAAACTGTTTTTT. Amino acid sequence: CAISGQGGNEKLFF.

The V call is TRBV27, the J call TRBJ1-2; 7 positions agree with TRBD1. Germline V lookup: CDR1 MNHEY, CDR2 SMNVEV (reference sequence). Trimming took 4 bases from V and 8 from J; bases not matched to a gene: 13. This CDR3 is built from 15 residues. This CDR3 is CASSSQGQTLRGYTF. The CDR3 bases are TGTGCCAGCAGTTCACAGGGGCAAACTTTAAGGGGCTACACCTTC.